This T cell receptor beta chain was retrieved from a study of CD8 T cells in Susac syndrome. About the research overall: Among the Susac syndrome patients who underwent sequencing, more than 5 had clinically active disease, while eight of them were in remission.

RNA in amounts of 0.5 to 1 ug was reverse transcribed with random hexamers. Each CDR3 protein is one row after TCRdb ran MiXCR on the immunoSEQ multiplex PCR reads. The sample yields 200,000 to 250,000 distinct CDR3 sequences, approximately 94% seen once. With respect to this clonotype: Its specificity is not known.

The V gene's germline CDR1 is GTSNPN and CDR2 SVGIG (reference sequence). The CDR3 has 13 amino acids. Trimming left V 2 bases short and J 5 bases short, with 9 bases between. TCR beta sequencing was performed on blood CD8+ and CD4+ T cells. The study's findings and limits: The CD4+ T cell repertoires from Susac syndrome exhibited no clonal expansion.

This sequence originates from a human donor with Susac syndrome. V and J are TRBV30 and TRBJ1-4; D is unclear. The sample comprised CD4+ T cells from PBMCs. The CDR3 sequence: CAWSRQANEKLFF. The DNA of the CDR3 is TGTGCCTGGAGTCGGCAGGCAAATGAAAAACTGTTTTTT. Together with reference TRBV30 and TRBJ1-4, the CDR3 gives the full variable domain: SQTIHQWPATLVQPVGSPLSLECTVEGTSNPNLYWYRQAAGRGLQLLFYSVGIGQISSEVPQNLSASRPQDRQFILSSKKLLLSDSGFYLCAWSRQANEKLFFGSGTQLSVL.